Listed below are T cell receptor beta chains from one sample, sequenced in a study of shared clonotypes between healthy human individuals. Data came from immunoSEQ multiplex PCR; TCRdb stores just in-frame clones and leaves some out. In the table there are almost 750,000 clones, roughly 72% of which are singletons. Sequencing was carried out using memory CD4+ T cells sorted from blood. The receptors were gathered from a young woman in good health. CDR3s include the opening cysteine and the closing phenylalanine or tryptophan. Each record gives: V gene, D gene, J gene, clone size, CDR3 protein, CDR3 DNA. A D gene is named only where the DNA matches it firmly. Where a row states a size, it is once, few, many or the class of an expanded clone; other rows omit it.

TRBV11-1,.,TRBJ2-7,.,CASSLLEGGGYEQYF,TGTGCCAGCAGCTTATTGGAGGGAGGCGGCTACGAGCAGTACTTC
TRBV28,.,TRBJ2-7,.,CAVTEPNKSYEQYF,TGTGCCGTTACGGAACCGAATAAATCCTACGAGCAGTACTTC
TRBV29-1,TRBD2,TRBJ2-3,once,CSVVLAGDMNTQYF,TGCAGCGTTGTACTAGCGGGAGATATGAATACGCAGTATTTT
TRBV5-1,TRBD1,TRBJ2-7,.,CASSLTGENEQYF,TGCGCCAGCAGCTTAACAGGGGAGAACGAGCAGTACTTC
TRBV2,.,TRBJ1-1,.,CASSRSGTTEAFF,TGTGCCAGCAGTAGATCCGGGACTACTGAAGCTTTCTTT
TRBV6-5,TRBD1,TRBJ2-7,.,CASSLRQGTYEQYF,TGTGCCAGCAGTTTAAGACAGGGGACCTACGAGCAGTACTTC
TRBV10-1,.,TRBJ2-3,.,CASSAQTGRTDTQYF,TGCGCCAGCAGTGCCCAGACAGGGAGGACAGATACGCAGTATTTT
TRBV18,TRBD2,TRBJ2-2,.,CASSPEASGSTGELFF,TGTGCCAGCTCACCCGAGGCTAGCGGAAGCACCGGGGAGCTGTTTTTT
TRBV29-1,TRBD1,TRBJ1-2,.,CSALRPGGYGYTF,TGCAGCGCCCTACGCCCAGGGGGCTATGGCTACACCTTC
TRBV2,TRBD1,TRBJ2-1,.,CASRGDRSHYNEQFF,TGTGCCAGCAGGGGGGACAGGAGCCATTACAATGAGCAGTTCTTC
TRBV5-4,.,TRBJ2-2,many,CASSTPHTLGTGELFF,TGTGCCAGCAGTACCCCCCACACCCTGGGGACCGGGGAGCTGTTTTTT
TRBV14,.,TRBJ2-5,many,CASSQGLSETQYF,TGTGCCAGCAGCCAGGGACTCAGCGAGACCCAGTACTTC
TRBV7-3,.,TRBJ2-1,.,CASSYQGREQFF,TGTGCCAGCAGCTACCAGGGACGCGAGCAGTTCTTC
TRBV5-1,TRBD2,TRBJ2-5,.,CASSWNLAGGTETQYF,TGCGCCAGCAGCTGGAACTTAGCGGGAGGGACGGAGACCCAGTACTTC
TRBV19,.,TRBJ1-5,once,CASSRRGIQSLNQPQHF,TGTGCCAGTAGTAGGAGGGGGATTCAGAGCTTGAATCAGCCCCAGCATTTT
TRBV5-1,TRBD1,TRBJ1-5,.,CASSRVTLWTGEFNQPQHF,TGCGCCAGCAGCCGGGTTACGCTGTGGACAGGGGAATTCAATCAGCCCCAGCATTTT
TRBV6-1,.,TRBJ2-7,.,CASRASRQASNEQYF,TGTGCCAGCAGAGCGTCGAGGCAGGCGAGTAATGAGCAGTACTTC
TRBV4-2,.,TRBJ2-4,many,CASSQELGGSVNIQYF,TGTGCCAGCAGCCAAGAATTGGGGGGATCAGTAAACATTCAGTACTTC
TRBV6-1,.,TRBJ1-5,.,CASGAFGNQPQHF,TGTGCCAGCGGGGCCTTCGGCAATCAGCCCCAGCATTTT
TRBV15,TRBD1,TRBJ2-7,.,CATSPKRQGDYEQYF,TGTGCCACCAGCCCTAAGCGGCAGGGGGACTACGAGCAGTACTTC
TRBV7-3,.,TRBJ2-2,.,CASSLGGHANTGELFF,TGTGCCAGCAGCTTAGGGGGACACGCGAACACCGGGGAGCTGTTTTTT
TRBV5-4,.,TRBJ1-4,once,CASSALSGRDFREKLFF,TGTGCCAGCTCTGCATTATCGGGGCGGGATTTTAGGGAAAAACTGTTTTTT
TRBV11-1,.,TRBJ2-1,.,CASSLGGGLWEQFF,TGTGCCAGCAGCTTAGGGGGGGGCCTCTGGGAGCAGTTCTTC
TRBV5-1,TRBD2,TRBJ2-7,.,CASSLILGTSGYEQYF,TGCGCCAGCAGCCTGATACTGGGGACTAGCGGGTACGAGCAGTACTTC
TRBV7-6,.,TRBJ1-1,.,CASSRGTTNTEAFF,TGTGCCAGCAGCAGAGGGACAACCAACACTGAAGCTTTCTTT
TRBV19,.,TRBJ1-5,.,CASTPGHQPQHF,TGTGCCAGTACTCCGGGACATCAGCCCCAGCATTTT
TRBV27,.,TRBJ2-5,.,CASSLSPGGWETQYF,TGTGCCAGCAGTTTATCCCCCGGGGGTTGGGAGACCCAGTACTTC
TRBV6-5,.,TRBJ2-1,few,CASRKTGTSQPEQFF,TGTGCCAGCAGAAAGACCGGGACGTCCCAACCCGAGCAGTTCTTC
TRBV18,.,TRBJ2-7,.,CASSPRSGSYEQYF,TGTGCCAGCTCACCACGTTCAGGTTCCTACGAGCAGTACTTC